Below, 13 T cell receptor beta chains from the same sample are listed, as sequenced in a study of identical twins. TCRdb ran MiXCR on the 5' RACE reads and lists one entry per CDR3 protein. The sample includes over 550,000 distinct CDR3 sequences, under 8.5% of them seen just once. This same sample was also part of a study on yellow fever vaccine responses in identical twins.

Sequenced material: PBMCs. The source of these receptors is a young woman in good health.

This clonotype was seen many times. V is TRBV29-1 and J is TRBJ1-2; 10 bases agree with TRBD1. Trimming removed 5 bases from V and 2 bases from J; junction bases left unmatched: 5. CDR3 length: 14 amino acids. Germline CDR1 reads SQVTM; CDR2 reads ANQGSEA. CDR3 protein: CSVPTGGRNYGYTF. CDR3 nucleotide sequence: TGCAGCGTTCCGACAGGGGGCCGAAACTATGGCTACACCTTC.

This clonotype has ten or more counts. This sequence joins TRBV5-1 and TRBJ2-2; TRBD2 matches 10 bases. The CDR3 runs 14 residues. V lost 9 bases to trimming and J lost 4 bases; unmatched junction nucleotides: 6. In germline, CDR1 is SGHRS, CDR2 YFSETQ. CDR3 loop: CATKLAGSTGELFF. CDR3 nucleotide sequence: TGCGCCACCAAACTAGCGGGATCCACCGGGGAGCTGTTTTTT.

This clonotype has at least ten counts. The CDR3 DNA reads TGCAGTGCTGACCAGGCGGGGGTGAATGAGCAGTTCTTC. As protein: CSADQAGVNEQFF. V is TRBV20-1 and J is TRBJ2-1; 7 bases are shared with TRBD2. Germline assignment: CDR1 DFQATT and CDR2 SNEGSKA (reference sequence). The V and J ends lost 5 bases and 7 bases, in that order; junction bases with no gene match: 8. The CDR3 consists of 13 residues.

The rearrangement joins TRBV7-9 to TRBJ2-3; D is perhaps TRBD2 (6 bases). The CDR3 covers 17 residues. V was trimmed by 5 bases and J by 2 bases, leaving 20 bases between them. The germline V gene has CDR1 SEHNR and CDR2 FQNEAQ (reference sequence). The CDR3 is CASSPNVGGAVTDTQYF. In DNA form, the CDR3 reads TGTGCCAGCAGCCCGAACGTCGGCGGGGCCGTCACAGATACGCAGTATTTT.

V and J are TRBV23-1 and TRBJ1-5; D unresolved. TRBV23-1 is flagged as an ORF with uncertain function. Trimming took 0 bases from V and 3 from J, leaving 18 bases between them. This CDR3 has 18 amino acids. This CDR3 is CASSQSKNTSKPNQPQHF. The CDR3 DNA reads TGCGCCAGCAGTCAATCGAAGAACACCTCAAAACCCAATCAGCCCCAGCATTTT.

This clonotype showed up just a few times. The chain recombines TRBV10-2 with TRBJ2-7, with TRBD2 as a possible D gene (6 bases). Germline assignment: CDR1 WSHSY and CDR2 SAAADI. This CDR3 has 14 amino acids. V was trimmed by 4 bases and J by 4 bases, leaving 14 bases between them. The CDR3 coding sequence is TGCGCCAGCAGTGCGACTAGAGAGGGGTACGAGCAGTACTTC. It is translated as CASSATREGYEQYF.

This clonotype was picked up a small number of times. The genes are TRBV7-7 and TRBJ1-1, with 7 bases lining up with TRBD1. V gave up 6 bases and J gave up 4 bases; unmatched junction bases: 8. This CDR3 is 14 amino acids long. The germline CDR1 and CDR2 sequences are SSHAT and FNYEAQ (reference sequence). The CDR3 is CASSPDRLSTEAFF. The CDR3 DNA reads as TGTGCCAGCAGTCCGGACAGGTTGAGCACTGAAGCTTTCTTT.

This clonotype was counted between two and nine times. The V call is TRBV6-1, the J call TRBJ1-5; the D gene is possibly TRBD1 (5 bases). CDR3 length: 14 amino acids. CDR1 and CDR2 from the germline V gene are MNHNS and SASEGT. The V gene lost 6 bases and the J gene lost 3 bases, with 12 bases spanning the gap. CDR3: CASRSGANNQPQHF. The DNA for the CDR3 is TGTGCCAGCAGGTCCGGGGCGAACAATCAGCCCCAGCATTTT.

This clonotype was counted only a few times. The chain joins TRBV20-1 to TRBJ2-2, with 7 bases matching TRBD2. Per the germline V gene, CDR1 is DFQATT and CDR2 is SNEGSKA (reference sequence). V gave up 1 base and J gave up 6 bases; unmatched junction bases: 5. This CDR3 has 14 residues. In DNA form, the CDR3 reads TGCAGTGCTAGAGCCGGACTAGTCGCCGGGGAGCTGTTTTTT. Protein: CSARAGLVAGELFF.

This clonotype was picked up many times. J is TRBJ2-1 and V is TRBV10-3; 8 bases agree with TRBD2. The junction had 4 bases not matched to a gene; V was cut back by 4 bases and J by 2 bases. This CDR3 spans 15 amino acids. The germline gives CDR1 ENHRY, CDR2 SYGVKD. CDR3 coding DNA: TGTGCCATCAGTGCAGCGGGAGAGGCCTACAATGAGCAGTTCTTC. Its translation: CAISAAGEAYNEQFF.

In the case of this clonotype: This may be a read error: a much more frequent sequence differs by one nucleotide. The chain employs TRBV29-1 and TRBJ2-4; D is uncertain. The CDR3 loop spans 11 amino acids. Trimming removed 3 bases at V and 10 bases at J, with 10 bases between. Germline V gives CDR1 SQVTM, CDR2 ANQGSEA. The CDR3, as DNA: TGCAGCGTTGAGGGCGCCGGGATTCAGTACTTC. This codes for CSVEGAGIQYF.

The J gene is TRBJ2-5, the V gene TRBV5-1, with D perhaps matching TRBD2 (6 bases). The CDR3 has 14 amino acids. With 4 bases removed from V and 1 base from J, the gap between germline ends came to 11 bases. Germline loops: CDR1 SGHRS, CDR2 YFSETQ. CDR3 amino acids: CASSPGLFQETQYF. CDR3 in DNA: TGCGCCAGCAGCCCCGGACTATTCCAAGAGACCCAGTACTTC.

This clonotype was counted at least ten times. V is TRBV29-1 and J is TRBJ2-2; D uncertain. The CDR3 covers 14 residues. Germline CDR1 and CDR2: SQVTM and ANQGSEA. With 4 bases removed from V and 0 bases from J, the gap between germline ends came to 9 bases. CDR3 protein: CSVVTVANTGELFF. The CDR3 DNA reads as TGCAGCGTTGTAACGGTGGCGAACACCGGGGAGCTGTTTTTT.